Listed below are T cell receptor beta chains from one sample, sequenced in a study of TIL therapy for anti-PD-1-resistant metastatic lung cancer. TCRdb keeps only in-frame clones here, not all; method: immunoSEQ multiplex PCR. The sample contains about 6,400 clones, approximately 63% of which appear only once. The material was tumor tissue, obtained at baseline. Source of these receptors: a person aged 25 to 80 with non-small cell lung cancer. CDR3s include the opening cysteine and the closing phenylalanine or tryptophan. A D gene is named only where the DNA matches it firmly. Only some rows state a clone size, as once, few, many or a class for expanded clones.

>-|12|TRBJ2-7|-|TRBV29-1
CSARGAVYEQYF
TGCAGCGCCCGCGGGGCAGTCTACGAGCAGTACTTC
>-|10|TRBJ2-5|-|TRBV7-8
CASSFETQYF
TGTGCCAGCAGCTTTGAGACCCAGTACTTC
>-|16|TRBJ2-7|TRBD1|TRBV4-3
CASSQASGTGSNEQYF
TGCGCCAGCAGCCAAGCTTCCGGGACAGGGAGCAACGAGCAGTACTTC
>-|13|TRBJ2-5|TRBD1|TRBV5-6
CASRRGQGETQYF
TGTGCCAGCAGGAGGGGACAGGGGGAGACCCAGTACTTC
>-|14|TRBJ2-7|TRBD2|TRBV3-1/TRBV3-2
CASSPPGLAGRKYF
TGTGCCAGCAGCCCCCCCGGACTAGCGGGAAGGAAGTACTTC
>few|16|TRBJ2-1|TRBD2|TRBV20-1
CSASSSGLAVYNEQFF
TGCAGTGCTAGTAGCTCGGGACTAGCGGTCTACAATGAGCAGTTCTTC
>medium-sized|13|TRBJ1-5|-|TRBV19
CATLKGTGQPQHF
TGTGCCACCTTAAAGGGGACGGGGCAGCCCCAGCATTTT
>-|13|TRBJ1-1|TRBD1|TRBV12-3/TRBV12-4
CASSRQGFTEAFF
TGTGCCAGCAGTCGACAGGGATTCACTGAAGCTTTCTTT
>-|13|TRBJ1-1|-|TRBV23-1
CASILGSYTEAFF
TGCGCCAGCATCTTGGGTAGTTACACTGAAGCTTTCTTT
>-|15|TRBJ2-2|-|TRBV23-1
CASSQSSRNTGELFF
TGCGCCAGCAGTCAATCGTCCAGGAACACCGGGGAGCTGTTTTTT
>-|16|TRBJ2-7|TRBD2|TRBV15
CATSRGAGGPSYEQYF
TGTGCCACCAGCAGAGGTGCGGGGGGCCCGTCCTACGAGCAGTACTTC
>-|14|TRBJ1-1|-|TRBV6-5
CASSYTKGNTEAFF
TGTGCCAGCAGTTACACTAAAGGGAACACTGAAGCTTTCTTT
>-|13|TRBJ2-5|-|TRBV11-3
CASARGYQETQYF
TGTGCCAGCGCCCGGGGTTACCAAGAGACCCAGTACTTC
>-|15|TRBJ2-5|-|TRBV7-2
CASSLWRTDQETQYF
TGTGCCAGCAGCTTATGGCGGACGGACCAAGAAACCCAGTACTTC
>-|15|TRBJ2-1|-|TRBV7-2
CASSLLAGLSNEQFF
TGTGCCAGCAGCCTATTGGCAGGGCTTAGTAATGAGCAGTTCTTC
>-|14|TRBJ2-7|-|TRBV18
CASSPPGLTYEQYF
TGTGCCAGCTCACCACCGGGCCTTACCTACGAGCAGTACTTC
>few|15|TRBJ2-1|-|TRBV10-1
CASSEEGRSYNEQFF
TGCGCCAGCAGTGAGGAGGGGCGGTCCTACAATGAGCAGTTCTTC
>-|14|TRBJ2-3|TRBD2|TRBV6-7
CASSYASGGDTQYF
TGTGCCAGCAGTTACGCTAGCGGGGGGGATACGCAGTATTTT
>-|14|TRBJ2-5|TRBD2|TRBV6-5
CASSIWAGGETQYF
TGTGCCAGCAGTATCTGGGCGGGAGGTGAGACCCAGTACTTC
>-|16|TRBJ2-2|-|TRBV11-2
CASSLVRTENTGELFF
TGTGCCAGCAGCTTAGTTAGGACAGAAAACACCGGGGAGCTGTTTTTT
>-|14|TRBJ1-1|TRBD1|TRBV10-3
CAIAKTGTFTEAFF
TGTGCCATCGCAAAGACAGGGACCTTCACTGAAGCTTTCTTT
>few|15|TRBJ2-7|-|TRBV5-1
CASSLEGVVDYEQYF
TGCGCCAGCAGCTTGGAAGGGGTCGTCGACTACGAGCAGTACTTC
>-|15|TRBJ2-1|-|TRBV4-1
CASSQTWIWTGEQFF
TGCGCCAGCAGCCAGACTTGGATCTGGACGGGGGAGCAGTTCTTC
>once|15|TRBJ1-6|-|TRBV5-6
CASSAWTLLNSPLHF
TGTGCCAGCAGCGCCTGGACATTGCTTAATTCACCCCTCCACTTT
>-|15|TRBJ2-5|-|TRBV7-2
CASSPAPEGQETQYF
TGTGCCAGCAGCCCCGCCCCGGAGGGCCAAGAGACCCAGTACTTC
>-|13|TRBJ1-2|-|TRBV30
CAWSTNRVYGYTF
TGTGCCTGGAGCACCAACAGGGTCTATGGCTACACCTTC
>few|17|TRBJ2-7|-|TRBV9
CASSGAPKRTGPYEQYF
TGTGCCAGCAGCGGGGCCCCGAAGCGCACCGGCCCCTACGAGCAGTACTTC
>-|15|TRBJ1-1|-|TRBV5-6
CASSVPGTVDSEAFF
TGTGCCAGCAGCGTTCCCGGGACGGTTGATTCGGAAGCTTTCTTT
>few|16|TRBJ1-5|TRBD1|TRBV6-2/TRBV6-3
CASSSLETGDNQPQHF
TGTGCCAGCAGCTCCCTGGAGACAGGGGACAATCAGCCCCAGCATTTT